This TCR beta chain was captured in a study of metastatic and nonmetastatic thyroid tumors (dated by TCRdb to 2020 to 2022). For the study in its entirety: Repertoires were compared across peripheral blood and tumor or nodule tissue samples from malignant and benign thyroid patients. Paper-wide results and their limitations: In both blood and tumor samples, TCR beta diversity was reported to be significantly higher in malignant tumors than in benign nodules.

The receptor library was made with PCR. The data were produced on an Illumina HiSeq 4000. High-throughput sequencing was used to profile the TCR beta-chain CDR3 region of every patient. Per the authors' processing: The researchers built a classifier to tell apart papillary thyroid cancer patients with distant metastasis, based on CDR3 differences among clinicopathological groups. Repertoire diversity was assessed with the Shannon index, and tumor-blood repertoire similarity with the Morisita-Horn index. TCRdb reprocessed the public reads (quality trimming at Q25 with fastp, clone calling with MiXCR) and kept in-frame beta chains. The authors' filters were not applied to this entry. A total of about 33,000 clones appear in this sample, over 15% of them only once. The top ten clones comprise 9.5% to 15% of the sample. A few counts support this clone. No antigen is known for it. No much larger clonotype is one base removed from it; base qualities were not supplied.

None of the patients had been given any treatment before thyroid surgery. The study retrospectively analysed patient clinical samples collected from the early 2010s to the late 2010s using T-cell receptor beta sequencing. This clonotype originated in a male donor with papillary thyroid cancer or a benign thyroid nodule (not recorded which). Some clones in this sample may be carry-over from other donors' samples. The material sequenced was blood.

The CDR3 protein sequence reads: CASKGGNSNQPQHF. The DNA sequence is as follows: TGTGCCAGTAAGGGGGGCAATAGCAATCAGCCCCAGCATTTT. The chain is made from TRBV28 and TRBJ1-5; TRBD1 is perhaps the D gene, given 6 matching bases. From the germline V gene, CDR1 is MDHEN and CDR2 is SYDVKM. The V end loses 9 bases and the J end loses 0 bases, and a stretch of 12 bases separates them. The cysteine opens and the phenylalanine closes a CDR3 of 14 amino acids. Only CDR3 DNA remains: 42 bases, in frame from the first base.